The 14 T cell receptor beta chains in this list originate from one sample, sequenced in a study of blood T cell repertoires in COVID-19. Produced via immunoSEQ multiplex PCR; TCRdb's table is partial and in-frame only. The repertoire holds 95,000 to 120,000 clones, with approximately 84% as singletons. The sequenced material came from peripheral blood. Every receptor here comes from a man in his forties or fifties with acute or convalescent COVID-19.

The chain links TRBV7-8 to TRBJ2-3; D may be TRBD1 (5 bases). CDR1 and CDR2 from the germline V gene are SGHVS and FQNEAQ. This CDR3 contains 15 residues. V lost 8 bases and J 4 bases, leaving 19 bases between the germline ends. The CDR3 region has the DNA TGTGCCAGCCTAGGGTACGCAGGGTTCGCAGATACGCAGTATTTT. Translation: CASLGYAGFADTQYF. The whole variable domain, filled in from reference TRBV7-8 and TRBJ2-3, reads GAGVSQSPRYKVAKRGQDVALRCDPISGHVSLFWYQQALGQGPEFLTYFQNEAQLDKSGLPSDRFFAERPEGSVSTLKIQRTQQEDSAVYLCASLGYAGFADTQYFGPGTRLTVL.

The chain combines TRBV24-1 with TRBJ1-2; maybe TRBD1 (6 bases). The CDR3 loop spans 13 amino acids. From germline, CDR1 is KGHDR and CDR2 SFDVKD. V lost 2 bases and J 4 bases, leaving 7 bases between the germline ends. The chain's CDR3 is CATSDSDSYGYTF. The CDR3 DNA follows: TGTGCCACCAGTGATTCGGACAGCTATGGCTACACCTTC.

CDR3 DNA sequence: TGTGCCACCAGCAGAGATTCTGGGACAGCTAACACTGAAGCTTTCTTT. Translation: CATSRDSGTANTEAFF. V usage is TRBV15 and J usage is TRBJ1-1, with 7 bases matching TRBD1. The CDR3 loop spans 16 amino acids. V shed 0 bases, J shed 2 bases, and the junction held 6 bases outside the gene matches. Germline lookup yields CDR1 LNHNV and CDR2 YYDKDF (reference sequence).

The J gene is TRBJ2-3, the V gene TRBV12-5; 7 nucleotides agree with TRBD2. The CDR3 extends over 16 amino acids. Trimming cost V 3 bases and J 2 bases; bases outside gene matches: 8. In germline, CDR1 is LGHNT, CDR2 FRNRAP. The CDR3, as DNA: TGTGCTAGTGGTTTTTCTCCAGCGGGGACCACAGATACGCAGTATTTT. Encoded protein: CASGFSPAGTTDTQYF.

Only one count was recorded for this clone. The J gene is TRBJ2-7, the V gene TRBV6-5; TRBD1 aligns across 9 bases. CDR1 is MNHEY, CDR2 SVGAGI, per germline. The CDR3 consists of 15 residues. J lost 2 bases, V lost 6 bases, and 8 bases had no gene match. The CDR3 is CASSRGQGTPYEQYF. The CDR3 bases are TGTGCCAGCAGCCGAGGACAGGGGACCCCCTACGAGCAGTACTTC.

This chain links TRBV24-1 with TRBJ2-1; 14 nucleotides align to TRBD2. Germline CDR1 reads KGHDR; CDR2 reads SFDVKD. The CDR3 spans 16 residues. V trimming: 4 bases; J trimming: 7 bases; junction bases outside the gene matches: 5. The DNA of the CDR3 is TGTGCCACCAGTGACCCCGGGACTAGCGGGGGTAATGAGCAGTTCTTC. This encodes CATSDPGTSGGNEQFF.

This chain uses TRBV9 with TRBJ2-7; TRBD2 matches 7 bases. This CDR3 is 14 amino acids long. V lost 3 bases and J lost 0; bases outside the gene matches: 3. CDR1 and CDR2 from the germline V gene are SGDLS and YYNGEE. The CDR3 nucleotides are TGTGCCAGCAGCGAAGGACTAGGCTCCTACGAGCAGTACTTC. It encodes CASSEGLGSYEQYF.

This chain uses TRBV6-1 with TRBJ2-7; D unclear. Germline V gene sequence: CDR1 MNHNS, CDR2 SASEGT. The ends were cut back, 2 bases at V and 3 bases at J, with 5 bases in the middle. CDR3 length: 12 amino acids. CDR3 in amino acids: CASSELYYEQYF. The CDR3 nucleotides read TGTGCCAGCAGTGAACTCTACTACGAGCAGTACTTC.

In its sample, this clone was seen a few times. This chain uses TRBV7-9 with TRBJ1-5; 9 nucleotides agree with TRBD1. Germline trimming cut 5 bases from V and 1 base from J; bases unmatched to any gene: 3. CDR3 length: 15 residues. Per the germline V gene, CDR1 is SEHNR and CDR2 is FQNEAQ (reference sequence). The CDR3 protein is CASSRGTGSNQPQHF. Here the CDR3 DNA reads TGTGCCAGCAGCCGGGGGACAGGGAGCAATCAGCCCCAGCATTTT.

The chain joins TRBV5-6 to TRBJ1-1, with D possibly being TRBD1 (5 bases). The germline V gene has CDR1 SGHDT and CDR2 YYEEEE. The CDR3 totals 13 residues. Deletions cut 2 bases from V and 5 bases from J, with 10 bases between. CDR3 amino acids: CASSLGDWTEAFF. CDR3 sequence (DNA): TGTGCCAGCAGCTTAGGGGATTGGACTGAAGCTTTCTTT.

The gene calls are TRBV7-2 and TRBJ1-4; D gene uncertain. The germline V gene has CDR1 SGHTA and CDR2 FQGNSA. The CDR3 spans 16 residues. The V end lost 5 bases, the J end lost 3 bases, and 16 bases lay between the germline ends. CDR3 loop: CASSALGVAPNEKLFF. The CDR3 bases are TGTGCCAGCAGCGCCCTTGGGGTAGCGCCTAATGAAAAACTGTTTTTT.

In this sample, this clone turned up once. The chain carries TRBV10-1 and TRBJ1-6, with D tentatively TRBD1 (6 bases). The V end lost 4 bases, the J end lost 8 bases, and 9 bases lay between the germline ends. The length of the CDR3 is 13 residues. The germline CDR1 and CDR2 sequences are WNHNN and SYGVQD (reference sequence). CDR3 protein: CASSARGDSPLHF. The CDR3 DNA sequence: TGCGCCAGCAGTGCCAGGGGCGATTCACCCCTCCACTTT.

This clone showed up just a few times. For the CDR3, the DNA is TGTGCCAGCAGCCAATCGGGACTCTATGGCTACACCTTC. Translating gives CASSQSGLYGYTF. The chain uses TRBV4-2 and TRBJ1-2, with D maybe TRBD1 (5 bases). Germline CDR1 is LGHNA and CDR2 is YNFKEQ. Trimming removed 2 bases at V and 4 bases at J, with 8 bases between. The CDR3 consists of 13 residues.

The chain carries TRBV30 and TRBJ1-2, with 8 bases lining up with TRBD1. This CDR3 has 11 amino acids. V lost 5 bases, J lost 9 bases, and 5 bases stayed unmatched. Germline V gene data show CDR1 as GTSNPN and CDR2 as SVGIG (reference sequence). This CDR3 is CAWGRDRRYTF. Here the CDR3 DNA reads TGTGCCTGGGGAAGGGACAGGCGCTACACCTTC.